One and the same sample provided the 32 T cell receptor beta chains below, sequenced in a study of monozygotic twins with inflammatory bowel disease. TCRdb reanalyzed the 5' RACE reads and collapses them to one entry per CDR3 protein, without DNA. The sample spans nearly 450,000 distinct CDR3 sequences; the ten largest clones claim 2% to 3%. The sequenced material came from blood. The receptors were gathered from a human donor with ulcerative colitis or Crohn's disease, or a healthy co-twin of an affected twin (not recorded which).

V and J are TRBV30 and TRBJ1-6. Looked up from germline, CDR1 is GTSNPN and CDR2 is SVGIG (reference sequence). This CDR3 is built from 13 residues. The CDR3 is CAWRGAGDSPLHF.

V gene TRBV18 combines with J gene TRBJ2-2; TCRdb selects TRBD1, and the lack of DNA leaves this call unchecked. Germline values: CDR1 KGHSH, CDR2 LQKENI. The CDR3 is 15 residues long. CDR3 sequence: CASSPPKGNAGELFF.

This chain's CDR3 is CASILGSSYNSPLHF. This chain uses TRBV28 with TRBJ1-6. CDR1 is MDHEN and CDR2 is SYDVKM in the germline V gene. The CDR3 consists of 15 residues. Full variable domain (missing parts from reference TRBV28 and TRBJ1-6): DVKVTQSSRYLVKRTGEKVFLECVQDMDHENMFWYRQDPGLGLRLIYFSYDVKMKEKGDIPEGYSVSREKKERFSLILESASTNQTSMYLCASILGSSYNSPLHFGNGTRLTVT.

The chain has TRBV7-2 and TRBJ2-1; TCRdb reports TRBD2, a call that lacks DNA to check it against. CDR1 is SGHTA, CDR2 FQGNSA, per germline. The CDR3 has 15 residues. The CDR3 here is CASSQGGGVGNEQFF.

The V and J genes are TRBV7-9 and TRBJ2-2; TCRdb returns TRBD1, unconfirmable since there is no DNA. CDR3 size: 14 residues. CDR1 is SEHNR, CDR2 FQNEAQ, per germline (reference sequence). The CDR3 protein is CALGGSLNTGELFF.

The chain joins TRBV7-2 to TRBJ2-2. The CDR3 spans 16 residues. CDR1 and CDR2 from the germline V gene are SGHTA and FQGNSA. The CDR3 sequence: CASSLSTVTSTGELFF.

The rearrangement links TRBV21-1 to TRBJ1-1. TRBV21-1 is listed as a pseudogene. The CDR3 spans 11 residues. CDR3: CASSKHPEAFF.

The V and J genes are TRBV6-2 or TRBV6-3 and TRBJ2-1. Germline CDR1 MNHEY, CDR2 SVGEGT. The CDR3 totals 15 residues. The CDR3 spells CASSLAEPSYNEQFF.

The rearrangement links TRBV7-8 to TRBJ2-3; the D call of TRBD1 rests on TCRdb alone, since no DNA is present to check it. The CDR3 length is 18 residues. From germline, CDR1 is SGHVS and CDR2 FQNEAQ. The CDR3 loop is CASRPGQGRFGSTDTQYF.

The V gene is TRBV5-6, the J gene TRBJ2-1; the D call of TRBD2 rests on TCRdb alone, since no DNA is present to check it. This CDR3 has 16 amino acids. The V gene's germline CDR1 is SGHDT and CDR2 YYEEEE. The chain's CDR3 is CASSLRLISSYNEQFF.

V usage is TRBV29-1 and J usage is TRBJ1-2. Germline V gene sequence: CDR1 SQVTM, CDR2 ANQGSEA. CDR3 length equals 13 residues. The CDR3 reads CSVKLGEGYGYTF.

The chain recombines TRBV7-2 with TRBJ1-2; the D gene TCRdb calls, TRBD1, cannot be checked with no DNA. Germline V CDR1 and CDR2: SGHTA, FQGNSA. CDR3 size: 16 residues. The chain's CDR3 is CASSPDRGSANYGYTF.

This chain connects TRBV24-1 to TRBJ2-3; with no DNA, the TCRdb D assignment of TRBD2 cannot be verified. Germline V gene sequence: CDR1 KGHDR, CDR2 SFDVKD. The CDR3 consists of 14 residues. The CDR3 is CATSDYGSPEGQYF.

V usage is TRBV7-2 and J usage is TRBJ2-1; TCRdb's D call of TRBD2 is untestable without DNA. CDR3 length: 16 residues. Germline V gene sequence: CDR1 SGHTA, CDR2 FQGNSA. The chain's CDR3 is CASSSLAGGLIAEQFF.

CDR3 protein: CVSSQRTDARTDTQYF. V and J are TRBV7-8 and TRBJ2-3; there is no DNA to check the TCRdb D call of TRBD2. This CDR3 comprises 16 residues. CDR1 is SGHVS, CDR2 FQNEAQ, per germline.

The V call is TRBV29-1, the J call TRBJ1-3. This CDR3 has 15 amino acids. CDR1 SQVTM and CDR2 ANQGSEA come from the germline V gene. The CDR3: CSVETRLAVGNTIYF.

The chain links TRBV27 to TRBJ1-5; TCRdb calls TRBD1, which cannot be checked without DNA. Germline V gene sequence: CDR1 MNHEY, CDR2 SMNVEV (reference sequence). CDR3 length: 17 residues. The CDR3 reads CASSPLTRGARSQPQHF.

The CDR3: CASSQRTDTQYF. The chain joins TRBV12-3 or TRBV12-4 to TRBJ2-3; TCRdb returns TRBD2, unconfirmable since there is no DNA. The CDR3 covers 12 residues.

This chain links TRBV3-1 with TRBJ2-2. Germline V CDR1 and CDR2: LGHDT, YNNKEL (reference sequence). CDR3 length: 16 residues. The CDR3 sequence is CASSQGPTINTGELFF.

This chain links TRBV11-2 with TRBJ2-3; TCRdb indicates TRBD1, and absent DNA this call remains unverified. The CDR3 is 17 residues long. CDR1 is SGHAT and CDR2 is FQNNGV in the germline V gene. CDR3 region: CASSLGWPGGPPDTQYF. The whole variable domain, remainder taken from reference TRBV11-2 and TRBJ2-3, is EAGVAQSPRYKIIEKRQSVAFWCNPISGHATLYWYQQILGQGPKLLIQFQNNGVVDDSQLPKDRFSAERLKGVDSTLKIQPAKLEDSAVYLCASSLGWPGGPPDTQYFGPGTRLTVL.

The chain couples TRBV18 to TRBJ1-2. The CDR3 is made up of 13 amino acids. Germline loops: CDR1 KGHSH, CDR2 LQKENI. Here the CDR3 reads CASSLSTNYGYTF. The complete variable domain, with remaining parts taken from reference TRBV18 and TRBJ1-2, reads NAGVMQNPRHLVRRRGQEARLRCSPMKGHSHVYWYRQLPEEGLKFMVYLQKENIIDESGMPKERFSAEFPKEGPSILRIQQVVRGDSAAYFCASSLSTNYGYTFGSGTRLTVV.

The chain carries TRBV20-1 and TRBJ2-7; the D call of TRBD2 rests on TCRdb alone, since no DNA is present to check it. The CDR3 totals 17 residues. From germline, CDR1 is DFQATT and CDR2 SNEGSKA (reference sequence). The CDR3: CSARDFTGTSGNYEQYF.

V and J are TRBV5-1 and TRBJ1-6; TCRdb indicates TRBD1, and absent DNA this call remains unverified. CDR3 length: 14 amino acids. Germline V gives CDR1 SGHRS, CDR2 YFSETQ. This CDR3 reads CASSFKGENSPLHF.

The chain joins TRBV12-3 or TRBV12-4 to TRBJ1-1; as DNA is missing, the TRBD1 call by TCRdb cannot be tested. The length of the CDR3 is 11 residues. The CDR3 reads CASSGASEAFF.

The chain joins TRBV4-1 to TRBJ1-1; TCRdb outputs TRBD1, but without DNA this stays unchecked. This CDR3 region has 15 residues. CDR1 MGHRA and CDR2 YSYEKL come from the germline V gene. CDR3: CASSQENRGGTEAFF.

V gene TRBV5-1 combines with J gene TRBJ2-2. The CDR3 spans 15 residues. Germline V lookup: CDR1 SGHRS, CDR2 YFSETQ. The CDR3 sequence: CASSPRDENTGELFF.

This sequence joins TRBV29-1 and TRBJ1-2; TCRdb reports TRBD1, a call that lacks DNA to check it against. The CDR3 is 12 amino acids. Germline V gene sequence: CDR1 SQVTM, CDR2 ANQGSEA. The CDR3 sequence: CSGRTGGYGYTF.

The CDR3 loop reads CASTYGQNDADTQYF. The chain couples TRBV12-3 or TRBV12-4 to TRBJ2-3. The CDR3 runs 15 residues.

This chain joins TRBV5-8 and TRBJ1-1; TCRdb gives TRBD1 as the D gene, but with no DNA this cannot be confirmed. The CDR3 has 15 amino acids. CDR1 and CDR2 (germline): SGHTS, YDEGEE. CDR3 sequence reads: CASSLPRGWGTEAFF. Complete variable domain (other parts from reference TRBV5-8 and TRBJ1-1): EAGVTQSPTHLIKTRGQQATLRCSPISGHTSVYWYQQALGLGLQFLLWYDEGEERNRGNFPPRFSGRQFPNYSSELNVNALELEDSALYLCASSLPRGWGTEAFFGQGTRLTVV.

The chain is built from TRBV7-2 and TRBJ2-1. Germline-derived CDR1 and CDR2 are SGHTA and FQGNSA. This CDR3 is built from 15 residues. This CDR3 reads CASSLGWASETEQFF.

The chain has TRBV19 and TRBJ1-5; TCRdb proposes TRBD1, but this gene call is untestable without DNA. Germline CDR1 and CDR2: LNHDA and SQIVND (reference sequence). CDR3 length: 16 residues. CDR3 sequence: CASTSMGTYSNQPQHF.

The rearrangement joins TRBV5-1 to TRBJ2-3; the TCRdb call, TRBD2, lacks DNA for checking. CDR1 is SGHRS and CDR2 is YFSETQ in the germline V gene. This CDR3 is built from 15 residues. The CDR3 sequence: CASGLGGLSTDTQYF.